Listed here are 28 T cell receptor beta chains from one sample, sequenced in a study of cytomegalovirus exposure and HLA in healthy donors. The primer mix had 60 Vbeta and 13 Jbeta primers. TCRdb's copy holds only in-frame clones and misses some; the assay was immunoSEQ multiplex PCR. The sample has over 100,000 clones; about 9.2% are singletons. The specimen sequenced was PBMCs. These receptors were obtained from a woman in her 40s in good health and CMV-seropositive.

The chain uses TRBV5-4 and TRBJ2-2; TRBD1 matches at 7 bases. The V segment lost 3 bases and the J segment 5 bases; nucleotides outside the gene matches: 7. The CDR3 runs 15 residues. The V gene's germline CDR1 is SGHNT and CDR2 YYREEE (reference sequence). This chain's CDR3 is CASSSQTGSTGELFF. The CDR3, as DNA: TGTGCCAGCAGCTCCCAGACAGGGAGTACCGGGGAGCTGTTTTTT.

The gene calls are TRBV2 and TRBJ1-3; D call uncertain. CDR1 and CDR2 (germline): SNHLY, FYNNEI. With 6 bases removed from V and 0 bases from J, the gap between germline ends came to 9 bases. The CDR3 length is 14 residues. CDR3 coding DNA: TGTGCCAGCAGGCGGGGAGACTCTGGAAACACCATATATTTT. It yields the protein CASRRGDSGNTIYF.

This chain uses TRBV11-1 with TRBJ2-7; D is possibly TRBD1 (6 bases). Germline CDR1 reads SGHAT; CDR2 reads FQDESV (reference sequence). Trimming cost V 2 bases and J 3 bases, with 17 bases left between them. CDR3 length equals 16 residues. In DNA form, the CDR3 reads TGTGCCAGCAGCTTATTGCAGGGGCGAGGAGGCTACGAGCAGTACTTC. This translates into CASSLLQGRGGYEQYF.

The chain couples TRBV4-1 to TRBJ1-4, with 9 bases lining up with TRBD1. Germline-derived CDR1 and CDR2 are MGHRA and YSYEKL. This CDR3 is 14 amino acids long. With 1 base clipped from V and 8 bases from J, the junction kept 2 bases outside the gene matches. The CDR3 reads CASSQVGQGEKLFF. The DNA for the CDR3 is TGCGCCAGCAGCCAAGTGGGACAGGGAGAAAAACTGTTTTTT.

This clone showed up just a few times. DNA for the CDR3: TGTGCCAGCAGTGAAGTGGTTGGCGGGGTATCGCAGTTCTTC. It encodes CASSEVVGGVSQFF. The chain uses TRBV2 and TRBJ2-1; a weak D match, TRBD2 (6 bases). V lost 1 base, J lost 12 bases, and 16 bases lay in between. CDR1 and CDR2 (germline): SNHLY, FYNNEI. This CDR3 region has 14 residues.

V and J are TRBV5-5 and TRBJ1-5; 11 positions agree with TRBD1. The V gene end was trimmed by 4 bases and the J gene end by 2 bases; junction bases not matched to a gene: 8. The CDR3 runs to 17 residues. Germline CDR1 and CDR2: SGHKS and YYEKEE (reference sequence). The CDR3, as DNA: TGTGCCAGCAGCCCCGGGACAGGGGGTATTGGCAATCAGCCCCAGCATTTT. Its translation is CASSPGTGGIGNQPQHF.

V usage is TRBV19 and J usage is TRBJ1-2, with a weak D call TRBD1 (6 bases). Looked up from germline, CDR1 is LNHDA and CDR2 is SQIVND (reference sequence). This CDR3 comprises 14 residues. Deletions cut 5 bases from V and 3 bases from J, with 13 bases between. CDR3 nucleotides: TGTGCCAGTAGTGCTAAGGCAGGGGACTATGGCTACACCTTC. Translating gives CASSAKAGDYGYTF.

The chain uses TRBV10-3 and TRBJ2-3; TRBD1 matches 9 bases. This CDR3 has 19 amino acids. V lost 0 bases and J lost 4; bases outside the gene matches: 14. From germline, CDR1 is ENHRY and CDR2 SYGVKD. The CDR3 region has the DNA TGTGCCATCAGTGAGTCAGTGATTATAAGGGACAGGGACTCAGATACGCAGTATTTT. This sequence encodes CAISESVIIRDRDSDTQYF.

A few counts support this clone. At one of its ends the junction is not consistent with the germline gene, which may arise from a read error. Other nucleotide sequences in the sample specify the same CDR3. This chain links TRBV19 with TRBJ1-5; 7 nucleotides match TRBD1. Germline lookup yields CDR1 LNHDA and CDR2 SQIVND (reference sequence). The CDR3 runs to 15 residues. CDR3 protein: CASSIADRDNQPQHF. CDR3 DNA sequence: TGTGCCAGCAGTATCGCTGACAGGGACAATCAGCCCCAGCATTTT.

The genes are TRBV19 and TRBJ1-5, with a weak D call TRBD1 (6 bases). Germline CDR1 reads LNHDA; CDR2 reads SQIVND (reference sequence). The CDR3 has 13 residues. V was cut by 4 bases and J by 10 bases, with 14 bases left in between. CDR3 bases: TGTGCCAGTAGTACCTCTTACAGGGACCCCCAGCATTTT. Its translation is CASSTSYRDPQHF.

This clone was found a few times. With a far larger clone one base away, a read error is the likely cause. This sample also contains other DNA sequences that code for the same CDR3. The chain employs TRBV10-2 and TRBJ2-7; TRBD2 matches at 7 bases. The germline gives CDR1 WSHSY, CDR2 SAAADI. The CDR3 is 14 amino acids. CDR3 sequence (DNA): TGCGCCAGCAGCGAGTCGCCAGGGAGGGACGAGCAGTACTTC. Residues: CASSESPGRDEQYF.

The chain links TRBV27 to TRBJ1-1; no definite D call. V was clipped by 3 bases and J by 3 bases, with 8 bases between them. The CDR3 loop spans 13 amino acids. Looked up from germline, CDR1 is MNHEY and CDR2 is SMNVEV (reference sequence). The CDR3 coding sequence is TGTGCCAGCAGTTTTTGGCGGGACACTGAAGCTTTCTTT. Protein sequence: CASSFWRDTEAFF.

A few counts support this clone. This chain connects TRBV5-6 to TRBJ2-6; TRBD1 matches at 7 bases. After removal of 4 bases from V and 2 bases from J, the junction contained 6 bases not matched to a gene. The CDR3 has 16 residues. Germline CDR1 and CDR2: SGHDT and YYEEEE. The CDR3, as DNA: TGTGCCAGCAGCGGCAACAGGGGAACTGGGGCCAACGTCCTGACTTTC. Amino acid sequence: CASSGNRGTGANVLTF.

This chain uses TRBV21-1 with TRBJ1-1; the table's D call, TRBD1, has no DNA check behind it. TRBV21-1 corresponds to a pseudogene. CDR3 length equals 15 residues. Here the CDR3 reads CASSKARHGFTEAFF. The DNA of the CDR3 is TGTGCCAGCAGCAAAGCAAGACACGGATTCACTGAAGCTTTCTTT.

This clone has a handful of counts. The V gene is TRBV2, the J gene TRBJ2-3; 12 nucleotides line up with TRBD2. V was pared by 3 bases and J by 2 bases, with 3 bases of the junction left unmatched. The germline V gene has CDR1 SNHLY and CDR2 FYNNEI. CDR3 length: 16 amino acids. CDR3 bases: TGTGCCAGCAGTGAGACTAGCGGGGGATTCACAGATACGCAGTATTTT. Translating gives CASSETSGGFTDTQYF.

This clone was picked up a small number of times. This chain joins TRBV6-1 and TRBJ2-5, with D maybe TRBD2 (6 bases). This CDR3 contains 17 residues. Trimming removed 6 bases from V and 2 bases from J, with 22 bases in between. Germline CDR1 reads MNHNS; CDR2 reads SASEGT. The CDR3 nucleotides are TGTGCCAGCAGAGAACCCCCCCGACTAGACCTACAAGAGACCCAGTACTTC. Encoded protein: CASREPPRLDLQETQYF.

This clone showed up just a few times. J is TRBJ1-6 and V is TRBV27; D is uncertain. Germline assignment: CDR1 MNHEY and CDR2 SMNVEV (reference sequence). V was shortened by 4 bases and J by 7 bases, with 17 bases between the two germline ends. CDR3 length equals 16 residues. In DNA form, the CDR3 reads TGTGCCAGCAGTTCGCCCCGGATAGGCGGGAATTCACCCCTCCACTTT. Protein sequence: CASSSPRIGGNSPLHF.

The J gene is TRBJ1-6, the V gene TRBV6-1, with no clear D. Germline V gene data show CDR1 as MNHNS and CDR2 as SASEGT. V was cut by 2 bases and J by 0 bases, with 11 bases left in between. The CDR3 is 17 amino acids. Here the CDR3 DNA reads TGTGCCAGCAGTGAATACGGGGAAAGCTCCTATAATTCACCCCTCCACTTT. Amino acid sequence: CASSEYGESSYNSPLHF.

This clone appeared a few times. The rearrangement joins TRBV4-3 to TRBJ2-1, with D possibly matching TRBD1 (5 bases). Per germline, CDR1 LGHNA and CDR2 YSLEER. CDR3 size: 15 residues. Deletions cut 4 bases from V and 2 bases from J, with 12 bases between. In DNA form, the CDR3 reads TGCGCCAGCAGCCTCCGACAGACCACCTACAATGAGCAGTTCTTC. Protein: CASSLRQTTYNEQFF.

This chain uses TRBV19 with TRBJ1-2; D may be TRBD1 (5 bases). The CDR3 covers 14 residues. The V and J ends lost 3 bases and 3 bases respectively, with 11 bases between them. The germline V gene has CDR1 LNHDA and CDR2 SQIVND (reference sequence). Here the CDR3 reads CASSISGFDYGYTF. CDR3 DNA: TGTGCCAGTAGTATCTCAGGGTTCGACTATGGCTACACCTTC.

The J gene is TRBJ2-7, the V gene TRBV15; 7 nucleotides align to TRBD1. Germline CDR1 LNHNV, CDR2 YYDKDF (reference sequence). Losses at the gene ends were 4 bases for V and 0 bases for J; bases not matched to a gene: 3. This CDR3 comprises 14 residues. CDR3 coding DNA: TGTGCCACCAGCATAGACAGGGTCTCCTACGAGCAGTACTTC. It codes for CATSIDRVSYEQYF.

This clone has ten or more counts. This chain connects TRBV6-1 to TRBJ1-2, with D hard to call. V was trimmed by 3 bases and J by 0 bases, leaving 11 bases between them. The CDR3 loop spans 15 amino acids. CDR1 and CDR2 from the germline V gene are MNHNS and SASEGT. CDR3 DNA: TGTGCCAGCAGTGAGGAATTGAGGGCTAACTATGGCTACACCTTC. It is translated as CASSEELRANYGYTF.

The chain is built from TRBV7-9 and TRBJ2-7, with TRBD1 identical over 10 bases. CDR3 length: 13 amino acids. Germline lookup yields CDR1 SEHNR and CDR2 FQNEAQ (reference sequence). V was pared by 5 bases and J by 4 bases, with 2 bases of the junction left unmatched. DNA for the CDR3: TGTGCCAGCAGCCGGGACAGGGGATACGAGCAGTACTTC. This translates into CASSRDRGYEQYF.

This clone was found a few times. The chain is built from TRBV5-1 and TRBJ2-5; 8 nucleotides match TRBD2. The CDR3 covers 13 residues. The V gene end was trimmed by 4 bases and the J gene end by 4 bases; junction bases not matched to a gene: 3. Per germline, CDR1 SGHRS and CDR2 YFSETQ. CDR3 coding DNA: TGCGCCAGCAGCATAGCGGGGAGAGAGACCCAGTACTTC. Its protein product is CASSIAGRETQYF.

V and J are TRBV11-2 and TRBJ1-4; tentatively, D is TRBD1 (6 bases). Germline V gene lookup returns CDR1 SGHAT and CDR2 FQNNGV. There are 16 residues in the CDR3. Trimming took off 0 bases at V and 5 bases at J, with 13 bases between the two ends. The CDR3 DNA is TGTGCCAGCAGCTTAGATCTATGGCAGGGGAATGAAAAACTGTTTTTT. This codes for CASSLDLWQGNEKLFF.

The genes are TRBV5-1 and TRBJ2-3; TRBD2 agrees at 10 bases. The germline V gene has CDR1 SGHRS and CDR2 YFSETQ. Trimming took 4 bases from V and 2 from J; bases not matched to a gene: 10. This CDR3 spans 17 amino acids. The CDR3 bases are TGCGCCAGCAGCGAACCGGGACTAGCGAGTCACACAGATACGCAGTATTTT. As protein: CASSEPGLASHTDTQYF.

There are a few counts of this clone. The chain employs TRBV6-1 and TRBJ2-2; the match to TRBD2 covers 7 bases. CDR3 length: 14 amino acids. The V segment lost 7 bases and the J segment 2 bases; nucleotides outside the gene matches: 4. CDR1 is MNHNS and CDR2 is SASEGT in the germline V gene. CDR3 coding DNA: TGTGCCAGCACCGGGACTATTAACACCGGGGAGCTGTTTTTT. The encoded protein is CASTGTINTGELFF.

This chain uses TRBV4-1 with TRBJ2-6; TRBD2 matches 15 bases. The CDR3 totals 22 residues. Trimming cost V 3 bases and J 0 bases; bases outside gene matches: 12. Germline CDR1 is MGHRA and CDR2 is YSYEKL. In DNA form, the CDR3 reads TGCGCCAGCAGCCAGCTACGGACTAGCGGGAGGGAAAGACGCTCTGGGGCCAACGTCCTGACTTTC. Protein: CASSQLRTSGRERRSGANVLTF.